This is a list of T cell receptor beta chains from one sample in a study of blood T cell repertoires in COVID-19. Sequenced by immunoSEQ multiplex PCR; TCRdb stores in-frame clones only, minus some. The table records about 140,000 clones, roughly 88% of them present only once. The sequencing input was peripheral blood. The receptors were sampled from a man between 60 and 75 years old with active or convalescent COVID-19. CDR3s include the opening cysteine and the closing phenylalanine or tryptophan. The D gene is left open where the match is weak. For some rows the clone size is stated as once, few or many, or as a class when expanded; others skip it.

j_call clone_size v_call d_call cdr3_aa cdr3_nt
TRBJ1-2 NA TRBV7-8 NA CASSLNQGYGYTF TGTGCCAGCAGCCTCAATCAGGGCTATGGCTACACCTTC
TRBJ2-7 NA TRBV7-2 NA CASSLNRVREQYF TGTGCCAGCAGCCTAAACAGGGTTCGGGAGCAGTACTTC
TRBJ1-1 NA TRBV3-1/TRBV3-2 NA CASSQDGGTVNTEAFF TGTGCCAGCAGCCAAGACGGCGGGACGGTGAACACTGAAGCTTTCTTT
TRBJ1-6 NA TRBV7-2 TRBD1 CASSPRGPNSPLHF TGTGCCAGCAGCCCCAGGGGGCCTAATTCACCCCTCCACTTT
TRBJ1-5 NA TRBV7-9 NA CASSLTGSGQPQHF TGTGCCAGCAGCTTAACAGGGTCGGGACAGCCCCAGCATTTT
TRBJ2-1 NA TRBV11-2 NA CASSHRSGFIWGNEQFF TGTGCCAGCAGCCACAGATCAGGGTTCATCTGGGGCAATGAGCAGTTCTTC
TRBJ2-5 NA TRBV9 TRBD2 CASSAFPAGSGGEETQYF TGTGCCAGCAGCGCATTCCCCGCAGGTAGCGGGGGGGAAGAGACCCAGTACTTC
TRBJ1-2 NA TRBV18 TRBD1 CASSFTSAGGADYGYTF TGTGCCAGCTCCTTTACCTCTGCAGGGGGCGCAGACTATGGCTACACCTTC
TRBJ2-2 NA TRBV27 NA CASSLAGATGELFF TGTGCCAGCAGTTTGGCGGGGGCGACCGGGGAGCTGTTTTTT
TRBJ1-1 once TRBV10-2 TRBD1 CASSRGQGPAAFF TGCGCCAGCAGCCGAGGACAGGGCCCTGCAGCTTTCTTT
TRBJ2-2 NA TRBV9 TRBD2 CASSVRLAGLNTGELFF TGTGCCAGCAGCGTACGCCTAGCGGGGTTAAACACCGGGGAGCTGTTTTTT
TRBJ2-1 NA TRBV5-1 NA CASSMDYVGEQFF TGCGCCAGCAGCATGGACTATGTAGGTGAGCAGTTCTTC
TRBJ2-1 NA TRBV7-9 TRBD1 CASSEGQGGVNEQFF TGTGCCAGCAGCGAGGGACAGGGGGGCGTCAATGAGCAGTTCTTC
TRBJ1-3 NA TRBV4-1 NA CASSQDIPLVGGSSGNTIYF TGCGCCAGCAGCCAAGATATTCCCTTGGTAGGAGGGAGCTCTGGAAACACCATATATTTT
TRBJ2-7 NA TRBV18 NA CASSRGGAYEQYF TGTGCCAGCTCGCGCGGAGGGGCCTACGAGCAGTACTTC
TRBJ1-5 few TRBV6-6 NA CASSTYSRGYQPQHF TGTGCCAGCAGTACCTACTCCCGAGGGTATCAGCCCCAGCATTTT
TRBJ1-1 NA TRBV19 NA CASSPGTSTSEAFF TGTGCCAGCTCCCCCGGGACATCTACTTCTGAAGCTTTCTTT
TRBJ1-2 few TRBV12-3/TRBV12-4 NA CASSSSAFYGYTF TGTGCCAGCAGTTCGAGTGCTTTCTATGGCTACACCTTC
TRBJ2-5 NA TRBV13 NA CASSQSGLIVSETQYF TGTGCCAGCAGCCAAAGCGGACTGATTGTTTCAGAGACCCAGTACTTC
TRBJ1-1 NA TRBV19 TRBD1 CASRTDRETEAFF TGTGCCAGTAGGACGGACAGGGAGACTGAAGCTTTCTTT
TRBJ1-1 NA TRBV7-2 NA CASSPLIEVAFF TGTGCCAGCAGCCCTCTTATCGAGGTGGCTTTCTTT
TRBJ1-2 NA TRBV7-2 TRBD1 CASSFSTTGQNYGYTF TGTGCCAGCAGCTTTTCTACAACGGGACAGAACTATGGCTACACCTTC
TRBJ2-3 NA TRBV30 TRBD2 CAWRASGGGTQYF TGTGCCTGGAGGGCTAGCGGGGGTGGTACGCAGTATTTT
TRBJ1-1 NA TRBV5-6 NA CASSFSGLEAFF TGTGCCAGCAGCTTTTCAGGCCTTGAAGCTTTCTTT
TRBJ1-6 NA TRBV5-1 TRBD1 CASSLTGQRRSSYNSPLHF TGCGCCAGCAGCTTGACGGGACAGCGACGAAGCTCCTATAATTCACCCCTCCACTTT
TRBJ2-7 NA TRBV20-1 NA CSASTQKTYEQYF TGCAGTGCTAGTACGCAGAAAACCTACGAGCAGTACTTC
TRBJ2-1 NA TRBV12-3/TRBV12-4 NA CASSIGLNNEQFF TGTGCCAGCAGTATTGGACTAAACAATGAGCAGTTCTTC